Listed below are T cell receptor beta chains from one sample, sequenced in a study of shared clonotypes between healthy human individuals. The protocol was immunoSEQ multiplex PCR, while the TCRdb copy is restricted to in-frame clones and leaves out a portion. The sample has around 2.5 million clones; 93% are singletons. Sequenced input: naive CD4+ T cells from PBMCs. The receptor source for this set is a man younger than 35 in good health. Some clones in this sample may be carry-over from other donors' samples. CDR3s include the opening cysteine and the closing phenylalanine or tryptophan. The order of the fields is V gene, J gene, CDR3 protein.

TRBV2	TRBJ1-4	CASSETGGATNEKLFF
TRBV10-3	TRBJ2-2	CAISEWREGTGELFF
TRBV14	TRBJ2-7	CASSRVLAGRYSYEQYF
TRBV15	TRBJ2-1	CATSRVVVEGISSYNEQFF
TRBV4-3	TRBJ2-1	CASSLQRTSAYNEQFF
TRBV11-2	NA	CASSLGGWGRDYEQYF
TRBV2	TRBJ2-7	CASVNTNSGRNEQYF
TRBV7-6	TRBJ2-3	CASSLGGFSYESTDTQYF
TRBV7-2	TRBJ2-4	CASSLVADPQGAKNIQYF
TRBV28	TRBJ1-3	CASGSSDFSGNTIYF
TRBV4-1	TRBJ2-1	CASSQDPTGEQFF
TRBV9	TRBJ1-1	CASSALTGQGRTEAFF
TRBV6-1	TRBJ1-2	CASSVIYYGYTF
TRBV4-1	TRBJ1-4	CASSQDRGTGRGYNEKLFF
TRBV30	TRBJ2-1	CAWSIGGEQFF
TRBV10-3	TRBJ2-5	CAISDLTGGEETQYF
TRBV19	TRBJ1-2	CASLDRVVPNYGYTF
TRBV4-1	TRBJ2-1	CASSHGGLARLFYNEQFF
TRBV9	TRBJ2-7	CASSVAGGPTYEQYF
TRBV28	TRBJ2-5	CASSFLGLAGEKETQYF
TRBV18	TRBJ1-1	CASSKDRVMNTEAFF
TRBV7-3	TRBJ1-1	CASSFLWDTEAFF
TRBV25-1	TRBJ2-1	CASNEGGYYNEQFF
TRBV27	TRBJ2-3	CASRPLRGADVRTDTQYF
TRBV5-1	TRBJ2-7	CASSFRLAAGAVYEQYF
TRBV28	TRBJ2-1	CASSSLLAGEYNEQFF
TRBV18	TRBJ1-2	CASSAGTGDDYGYTF
TRBV1	TRBJ2-7	CTSSQFEVAAIYEQYF
TRBV6-4	TRBJ1-2	CASSRDRNYGYTF
TRBV19	TRBJ2-1	CASSPLAGGYNEQFF
TRBV9	TRBJ2-1	CASSLGLAELEQFF
TRBV27	TRBJ2-1	CASSLRDSPLYNEQFF
TRBV29-1	TRBJ2-7	CSVEGDSSYEQCF
TRBV7-9	TRBJ2-5	CASSRQGRGHQETQYF
TRBV6-5	TRBJ1-6	CASSYFIYSPLHF
TRBV6-6	TRBJ2-7	CASRGASSYEQYF
TRBV28	TRBJ2-5	CASTQSVAGARETQYF
TRBV5-1	TRBJ2-7	CASSLELAGEQGTYEQYF
TRBV28	TRBJ2-7	CASSPGTPTYEQYF
TRBV19	TRBJ2-5	CASSGSGVQETQYF
TRBV4-1	TRBJ2-5	CASSRPGVGETQYF
TRBV18	TRBJ1-3	CASSPGGSPGNTIYF
TRBV19	TRBJ2-5	CASSRDRGSTETQYF
TRBV7-2	TRBJ1-5	CASSLTTGGINQPQHF
TRBV7-9	TRBJ2-1	CASSPLASGRGNEQFF
TRBV28	TRBJ2-5	CASSSPLRETQYF
TRBV6-1	TRBJ2-1	CASSVGLGDNEQFF
TRBV18	TRBJ2-7	CASSPPTPDRGMGEQYF
TRBV30	TRBJ2-1	CAWGPYNEQFF
TRBV29-1	TRBJ2-7	CSGGLAGVREQYF